This T cell receptor beta chain was recovered during a study of early T cells in non-severe SARS-CoV-2 infection. TCRdb itself ran the 5' RACE reads through MiXCR, one entry per CDR3 protein. The table has tens of thousands of distinct CDR3 sequences, approximately 12% seen once. The CDR3 runs to 16 residues. Germline V gene sequence: CDR1 SQVTM, CDR2 ANQGSEA. Trimming took off 5 bases at V and 6 bases at J, with 23 bases between the two ends. This clonotype was detected a few times. The genes are TRBV29-1 and TRBJ1-5; D is ambiguous. Sequencing was performed on whole blood, taken at baseline. The TCR was taken from an adult who was a healthcare worker with PCR-confirmed SARS-CoV-2 infection or an uninfected control (not recorded which). The donor label of this sample is uncertain. CDR3 loop: CSVFIKDPPWAQPQHF. The CDR3, as DNA: TGCAGCGTTTTTATTAAGGACCCACCTTGGGCTCAGCCCCAGCATTTT.